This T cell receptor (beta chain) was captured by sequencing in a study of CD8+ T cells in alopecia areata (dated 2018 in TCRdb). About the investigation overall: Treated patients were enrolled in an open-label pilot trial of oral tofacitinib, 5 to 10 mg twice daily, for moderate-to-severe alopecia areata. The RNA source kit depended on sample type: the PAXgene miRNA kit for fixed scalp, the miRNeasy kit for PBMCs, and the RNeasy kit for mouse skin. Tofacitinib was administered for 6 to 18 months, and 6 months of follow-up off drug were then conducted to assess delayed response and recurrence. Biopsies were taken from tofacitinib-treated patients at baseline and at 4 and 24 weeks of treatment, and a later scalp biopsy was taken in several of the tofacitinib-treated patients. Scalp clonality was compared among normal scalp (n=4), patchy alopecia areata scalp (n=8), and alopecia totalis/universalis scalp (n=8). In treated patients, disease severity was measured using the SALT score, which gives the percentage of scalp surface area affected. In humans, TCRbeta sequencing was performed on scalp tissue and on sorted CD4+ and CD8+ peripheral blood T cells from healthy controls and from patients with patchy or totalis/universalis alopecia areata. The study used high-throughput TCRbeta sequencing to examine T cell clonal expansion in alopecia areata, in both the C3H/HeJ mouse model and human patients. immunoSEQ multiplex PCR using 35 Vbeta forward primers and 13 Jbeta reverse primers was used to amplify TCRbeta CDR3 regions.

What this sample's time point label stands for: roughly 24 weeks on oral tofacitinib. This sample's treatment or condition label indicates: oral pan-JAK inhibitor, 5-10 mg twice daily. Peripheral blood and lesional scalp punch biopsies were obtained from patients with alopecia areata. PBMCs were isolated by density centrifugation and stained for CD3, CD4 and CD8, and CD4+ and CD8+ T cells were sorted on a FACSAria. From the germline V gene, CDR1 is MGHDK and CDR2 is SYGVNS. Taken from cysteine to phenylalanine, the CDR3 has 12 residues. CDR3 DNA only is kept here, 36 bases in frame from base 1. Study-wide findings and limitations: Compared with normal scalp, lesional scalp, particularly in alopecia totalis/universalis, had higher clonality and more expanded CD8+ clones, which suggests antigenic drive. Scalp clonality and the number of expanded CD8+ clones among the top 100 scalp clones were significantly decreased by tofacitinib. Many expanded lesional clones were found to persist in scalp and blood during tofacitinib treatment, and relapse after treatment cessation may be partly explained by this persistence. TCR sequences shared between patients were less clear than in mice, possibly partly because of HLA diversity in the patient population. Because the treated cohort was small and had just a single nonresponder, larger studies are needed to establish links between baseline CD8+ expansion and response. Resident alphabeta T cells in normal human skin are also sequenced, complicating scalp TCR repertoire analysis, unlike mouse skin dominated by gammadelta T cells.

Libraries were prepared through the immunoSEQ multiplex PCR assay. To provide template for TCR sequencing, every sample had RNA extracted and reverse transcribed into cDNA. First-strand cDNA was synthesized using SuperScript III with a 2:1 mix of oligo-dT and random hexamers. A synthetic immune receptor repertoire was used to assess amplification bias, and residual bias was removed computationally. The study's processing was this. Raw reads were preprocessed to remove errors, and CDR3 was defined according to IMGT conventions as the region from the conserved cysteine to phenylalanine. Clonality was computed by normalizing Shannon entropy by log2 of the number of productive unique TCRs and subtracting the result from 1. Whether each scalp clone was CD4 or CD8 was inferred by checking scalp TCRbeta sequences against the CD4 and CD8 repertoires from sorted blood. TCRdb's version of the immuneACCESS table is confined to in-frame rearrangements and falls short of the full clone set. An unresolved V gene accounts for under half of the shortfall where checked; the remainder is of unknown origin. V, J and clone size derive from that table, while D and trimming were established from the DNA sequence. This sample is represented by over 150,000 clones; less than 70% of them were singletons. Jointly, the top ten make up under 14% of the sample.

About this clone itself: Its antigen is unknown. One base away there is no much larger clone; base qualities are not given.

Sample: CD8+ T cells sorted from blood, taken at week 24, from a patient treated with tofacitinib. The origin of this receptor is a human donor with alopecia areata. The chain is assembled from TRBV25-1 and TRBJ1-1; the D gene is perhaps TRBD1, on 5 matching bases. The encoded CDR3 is CAQGDQNTEAFF. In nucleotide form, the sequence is TGTGCGCAGGGAGACCAGAACACTGAAGCTTTCTTT. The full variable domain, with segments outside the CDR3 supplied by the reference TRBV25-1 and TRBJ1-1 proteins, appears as EADIYQTPRYLVIGTGKKITLECSQTMGHDKMYWYQQDPGMELHLIHYSYGVNSTEKGDLSSESTVSRIRTEHFPLTLESARPSHTSQYLCAQGDQNTEAFFGQGTRLTVV.